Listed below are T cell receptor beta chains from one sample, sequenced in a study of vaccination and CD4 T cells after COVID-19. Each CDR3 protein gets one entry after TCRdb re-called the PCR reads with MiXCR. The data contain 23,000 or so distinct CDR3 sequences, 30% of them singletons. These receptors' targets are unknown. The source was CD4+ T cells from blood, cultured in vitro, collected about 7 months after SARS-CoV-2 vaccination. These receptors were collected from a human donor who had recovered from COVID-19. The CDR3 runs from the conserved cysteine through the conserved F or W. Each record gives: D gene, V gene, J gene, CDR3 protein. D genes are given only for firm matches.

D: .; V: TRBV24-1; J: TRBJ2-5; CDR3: CATSDPTGPRPQETQYF
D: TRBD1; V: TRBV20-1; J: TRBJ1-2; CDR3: CSAEDRANYGYTF
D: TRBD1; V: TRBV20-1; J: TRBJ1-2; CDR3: CSARQGSPYYGYTF
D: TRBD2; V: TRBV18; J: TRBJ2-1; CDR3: CASSPGTSGGGDEQFF
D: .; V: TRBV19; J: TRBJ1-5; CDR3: CASSIGQTSNQPQHF
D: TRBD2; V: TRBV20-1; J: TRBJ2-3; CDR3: CSVPSRTSGSLTDTQYF
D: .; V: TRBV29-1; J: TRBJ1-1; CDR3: CSVILRDPRKPEAFF
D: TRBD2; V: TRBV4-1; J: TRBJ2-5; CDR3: CASSALEAGQETQYF
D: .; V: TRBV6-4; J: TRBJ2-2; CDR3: CASSDRDTGELFF
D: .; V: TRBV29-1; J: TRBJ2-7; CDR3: CSVELYGPYEQYF
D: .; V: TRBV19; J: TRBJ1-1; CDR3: CASSISGGNTEAFF
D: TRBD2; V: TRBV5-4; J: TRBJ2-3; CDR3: CASRLLASGTDTQYF
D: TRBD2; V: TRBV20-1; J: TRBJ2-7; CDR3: CSASLAGVGHEQYF
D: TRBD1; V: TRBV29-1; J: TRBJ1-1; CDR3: CSANNRGPGEAFF
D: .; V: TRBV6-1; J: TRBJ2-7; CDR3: CASTIGRSSSYEQYF
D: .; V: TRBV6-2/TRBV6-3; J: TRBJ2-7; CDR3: CASSSVTGSEQYF
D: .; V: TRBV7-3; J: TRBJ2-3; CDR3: CASSGGSTQYF
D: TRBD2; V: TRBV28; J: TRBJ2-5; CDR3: CASSLPGGRETQYF
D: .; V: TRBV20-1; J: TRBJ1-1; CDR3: CSTVRGFSTEAFF
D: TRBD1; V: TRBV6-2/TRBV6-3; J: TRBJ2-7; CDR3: CASSYPGTGGREQYF
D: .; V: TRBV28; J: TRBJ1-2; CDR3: CASSLTPVVGGYTF
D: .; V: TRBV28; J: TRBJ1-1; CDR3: CASSLSRRRESEAFF
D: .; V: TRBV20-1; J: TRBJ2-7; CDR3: CSASDSSGVYF
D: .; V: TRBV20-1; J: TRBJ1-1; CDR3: CSARDPENTEAFF
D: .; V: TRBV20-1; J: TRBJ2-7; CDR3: CSARVPSEYEQYF
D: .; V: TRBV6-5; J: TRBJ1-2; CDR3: CASSYSSWDGLNYGYTF
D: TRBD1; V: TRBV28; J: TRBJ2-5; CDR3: CASSTRDRRETQYF
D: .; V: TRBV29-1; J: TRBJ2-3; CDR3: CSVEGRARGTDTQYF
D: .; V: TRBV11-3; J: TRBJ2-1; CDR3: CASSLGSQAEQFF
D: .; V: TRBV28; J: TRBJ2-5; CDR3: CASSLRAPLTQYF
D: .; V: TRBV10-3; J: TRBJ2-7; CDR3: CAISEIDGVYEQYF
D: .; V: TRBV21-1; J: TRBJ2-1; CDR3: CASSKGGRGDEQFF
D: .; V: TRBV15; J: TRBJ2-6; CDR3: CATSRDRGGANVLTF
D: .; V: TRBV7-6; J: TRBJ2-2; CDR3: CASSPILQLRGELFF
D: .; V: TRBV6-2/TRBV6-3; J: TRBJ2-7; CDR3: CASSGAPYEQYF
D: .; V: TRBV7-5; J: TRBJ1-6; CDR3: CISVPEVGTVGNSPLHF
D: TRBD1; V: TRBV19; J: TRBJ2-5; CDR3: CASSRQGWETQYF
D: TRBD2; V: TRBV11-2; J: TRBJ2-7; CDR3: CASSLDAAGVYEQYF
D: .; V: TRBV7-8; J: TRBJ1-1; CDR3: CASSLALYGAGSNTEAFF
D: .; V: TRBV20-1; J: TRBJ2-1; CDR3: CSANTGGSDEQFF
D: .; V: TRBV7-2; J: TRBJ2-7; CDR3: CASRPPSGYSYEQYF
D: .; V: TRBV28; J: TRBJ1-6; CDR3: CASLRTASYSPLHF
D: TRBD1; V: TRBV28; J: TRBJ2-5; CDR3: CASSSGTGDVETQYF
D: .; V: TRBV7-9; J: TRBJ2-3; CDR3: CASSLALITDTQYF
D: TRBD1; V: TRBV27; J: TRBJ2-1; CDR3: CASSSRTGGNEQFF
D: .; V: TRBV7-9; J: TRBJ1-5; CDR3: CASSFSGQGIHQPQHF
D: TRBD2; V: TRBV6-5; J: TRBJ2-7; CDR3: CASSYRGRAGEQYF
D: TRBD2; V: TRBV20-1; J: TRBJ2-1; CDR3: CSAFGLAGSFEQFF
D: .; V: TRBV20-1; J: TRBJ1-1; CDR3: CSAYDGSNTEAFF
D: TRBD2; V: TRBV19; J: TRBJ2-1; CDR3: CASSNLLAASYNEQFF
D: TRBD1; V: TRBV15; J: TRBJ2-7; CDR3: CATRKRDRRYEQYF
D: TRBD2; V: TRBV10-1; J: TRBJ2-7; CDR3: CASRDCGRTPLRQYF
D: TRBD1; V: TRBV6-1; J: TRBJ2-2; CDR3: CASSQRTGYTGELFF